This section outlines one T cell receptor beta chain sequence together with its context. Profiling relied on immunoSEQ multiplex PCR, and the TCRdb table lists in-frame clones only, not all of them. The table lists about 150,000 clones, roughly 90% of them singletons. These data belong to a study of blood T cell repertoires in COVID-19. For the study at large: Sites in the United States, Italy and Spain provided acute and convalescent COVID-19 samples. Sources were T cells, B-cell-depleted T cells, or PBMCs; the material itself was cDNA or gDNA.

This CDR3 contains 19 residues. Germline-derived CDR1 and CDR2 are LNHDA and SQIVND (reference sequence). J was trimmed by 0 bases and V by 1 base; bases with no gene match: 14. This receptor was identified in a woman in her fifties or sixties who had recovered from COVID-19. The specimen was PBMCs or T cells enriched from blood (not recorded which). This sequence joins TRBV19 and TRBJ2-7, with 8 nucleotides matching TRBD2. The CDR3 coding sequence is TGTGCCAGTAGTATAGCTGCGGCCCGGGGGGGGCCCCGCTCCTACGAGCAGTACTTC. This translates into CASSIAAARGGPRSYEQYF.